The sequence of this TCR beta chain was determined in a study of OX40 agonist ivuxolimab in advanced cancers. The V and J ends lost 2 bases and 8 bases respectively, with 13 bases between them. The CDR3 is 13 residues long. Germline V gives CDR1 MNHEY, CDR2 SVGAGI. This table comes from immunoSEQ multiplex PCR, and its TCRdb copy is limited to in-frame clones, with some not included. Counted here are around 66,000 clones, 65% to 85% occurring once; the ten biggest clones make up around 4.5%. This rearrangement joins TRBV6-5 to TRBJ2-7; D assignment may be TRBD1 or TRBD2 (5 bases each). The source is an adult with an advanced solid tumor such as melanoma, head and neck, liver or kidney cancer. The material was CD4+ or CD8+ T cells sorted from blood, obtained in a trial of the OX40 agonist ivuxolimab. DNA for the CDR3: TGTGCCAGCAGTTACACGGTCTTGGGACAGCAGTACTTC. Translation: CASSYTVLGQQYF.